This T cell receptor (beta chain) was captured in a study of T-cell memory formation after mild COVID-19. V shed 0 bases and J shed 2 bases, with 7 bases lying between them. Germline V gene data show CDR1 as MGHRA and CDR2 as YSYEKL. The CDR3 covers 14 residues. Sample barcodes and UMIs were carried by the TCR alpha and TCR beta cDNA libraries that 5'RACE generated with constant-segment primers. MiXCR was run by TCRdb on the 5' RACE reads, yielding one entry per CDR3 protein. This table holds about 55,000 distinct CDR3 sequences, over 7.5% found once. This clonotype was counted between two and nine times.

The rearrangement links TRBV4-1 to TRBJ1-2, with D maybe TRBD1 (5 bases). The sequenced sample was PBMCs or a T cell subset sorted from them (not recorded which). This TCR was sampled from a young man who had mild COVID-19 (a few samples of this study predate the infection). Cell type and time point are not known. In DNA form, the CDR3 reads TGCGCCAGCAGCCAAGAGAGGGGAAACTATGGCTACACCTTC. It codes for CASSQERGNYGYTF.